This TCR beta chain was obtained from a study of human T cells and chemical hapten exposure. Overall study context: Patch tests delivered 0.01% DPC to the upper back and were evaluated at 6 days.

Per germline, CDR1 MDHEN and CDR2 SYDVKM. The CDR3 loop spans 14 amino acids. V was shortened by 6 bases and J by 2 bases, with 13 bases between the two germline ends. Time point here: patch test 3, about 24 weeks after DPC sensitization. The sample's treatment: therapeutic diphenylcyclopropenone sensitization with weekly scalp DPC. Unique molecular identifiers were linked by the library to individual cDNA molecules. Each CDR3 protein is one row after TCRdb ran MiXCR on the RACE reads. The table lists fewer than 80,000 distinct CDR3 sequences, 9.5% to 12% of them singletons. The gene calls are TRBV28 and TRBJ2-5; possibly TRBD1 for D (5 bases). The sample consisted of whole blood, taken in connection with sensitization to the hapten diphenylcyclopropenone (DPC). This sequence originates from a woman aged 25 to 39 with alopecia areata. Some clones in this sample may be carry-over from other donors' samples. The CDR3: CASSGHRRQETQYF. The CDR3 DNA reads as TGTGCCAGCAGCGGCCACAGGAGACAAGAGACCCAGTACTTC.